This TCR beta chain was sequenced in a study of T cell responses to AZD1222 COVID-19 vaccine. Study-level points and caveats: Among spike-specific TCRs, nearly half reportedly target unmutated variant regions.

As regards this clone: Its cognate antigen is unknown.

Assay used: immunoSEQ multiplex PCR; TCRdb lists only in-frame clones, some missing. The table lists about 97,000 clones, about 91% of them singletons. Germline CDR1 is SGHDT and CDR2 is YYEEEE. V was cut by 0 bases and J by 1 base, with 8 bases left in between. The CDR3 is 14 amino acids. This rearrangement joins TRBV5-6 to TRBJ2-7; perhaps TRBD2 as D (5 bases). Here the sequenced sample was peripheral blood, taken on day 0 of AZD1222 vaccination. The TCR was taken from an adult in good health. The CDR3 spells CASSLDGGSYEQYF. CDR3 DNA sequence: TGTGCCAGCAGCTTGGACGGCGGGTCCTACGAGCAGTACTTC.